The TCR beta chain described here comes from a study of T-cell reconstitution after alpha-beta-depleted transplantation in children. In the case of this clonotype: No antigen is known for it.

Regarding the study as a whole: The high TCRbeta diversity at day 60 in some patients came from surviving recipient T cells and thymic progenitors. One year post-transplant, T-cell counts and diversity were largely derived from T cells produced anew. Several hundred expanded graft clones reportedly supplied alpha-beta T cells about two months after transplant.

The germline V gene has CDR1 MNHNS and CDR2 SASEGT. V lost 6 bases, J lost 0 bases, and 7 bases stayed unmatched. This CDR3 has 18 residues. Construction of the TCRbeta library involved unique molecular identifiers. TCRdb independently ran MiXCR on the PCR reads; one entry per CDR3 protein. The data show 580,000 or so distinct CDR3 sequences, 23% seen once. This receptor was taken from a boy less than two years old who had a stem cell transplant for acute myeloid leukemia, so the T cells may come from the graft donor. This chain uses TRBV6-1 with TRBJ2-6; TRBD1 aligns across 11 bases. The sample in question was PBMCs, mostly from graft donor cells, obtained 360 days after TCRalphabeta/CD19-depleted stem cell transplant. The CDR3 bases are TGTGCCAGCAGCCGAGGGACAGGGGGGACCTCTGGGGCCAACGTCCTGACTTTC. The encoded protein is CASSRGTGGTSGANVLTF.